This TCR beta chain was retrieved from a study of T cell changes during pregnancy in multiple sclerosis (dated by TCRdb to the late 2010s). A note on the overall study: The study looked at changes in the T cell repertoire across pregnancy in women with multiple sclerosis.

Spanning cysteine to phenylalanine, the CDR3 consists of 14 amino acids. Here the CDR3 DNA is all that survives: 42 bases in frame from base 1. Trimming takes 3 bases from V and 4 bases from J, and the germline ends sit 12 bases apart. The germline V gene encodes CDR1 LNHNV and CDR2 YYDKDF (reference sequence). With respect to this clone: It has no known antigen specificity. No base quality information exists; no much larger clone differs at one position.

Receptor amplification or capture employed the immunoSEQ multiplex PCR assay. In its TCRdb copy, this immuneACCESS table keeps in-frame sequences only and misses some clones. Where compared with another copy, unresolved V genes explain less than half of these, and the others have no known cause. For this sample there are roughly 55,000 clones; 80% to 95% appear just once. The ten biggest clones cover 0.15% to 0.2% of the sample. The specimen was CD4+ T cells from peripheral blood mononuclear cells, collected after pregnancy. This clonotype was sampled from a female donor in good health, enrolled as a control in a pregnancy study. The chain was built from TRBV15 and TRBJ2-5; a tentative D call is TRBD1 (6 bases match). Read as DNA, the sequence is TGTGCCACCAGCAGGGAGACAGGAGGAGAGACCCAGTACTTC. Its translation reads: CATSRETGGETQYF.